This T cell receptor (beta chain) was observed in a study of Ad26.COV2.S vaccination and SARS-CoV-2 variants. The sample's treatment: roughly 20 received Ad26.COV2.S at low or high dose, single or two shots; 5 received placebo; per-sample allocation not given. Following the first vaccine or placebo injection, samples were taken on day 63. It was Wuhan-strain SARS-CoV-2 spike that the Ad26 vaccine vector expressed. Trimming pared 6 bases from V and 4 bases from J, leaving 19 bases between. This CDR3 region has 16 residues. Germline V CDR1 and CDR2: MNHEY, SMNVEV (reference sequence). This table comes from immunoSEQ multiplex PCR, and its TCRdb copy is limited to in-frame clones, with some not included. The sample has about 350,000 clones, roughly 89% seen once; the top ten hold roughly 4.8%.

The sequencing used peripheral blood, collected in a trial of Ad26.COV2.S vaccine versus placebo. This sequence was found in a person between 18 and 60 years old who received the Ad26.COV2.S COVID-19 vaccine or a placebo. The chain recombines TRBV27 with TRBJ1-5, with a possible D match to TRBD1 (5 bases). CDR3 sequence reads: CASRGGPKAGNQPQHF. Here the CDR3 DNA reads TGTGCCAGCAGGGGGGGACCCAAGGCGGGAAATCAGCCCCAGCATTTT.